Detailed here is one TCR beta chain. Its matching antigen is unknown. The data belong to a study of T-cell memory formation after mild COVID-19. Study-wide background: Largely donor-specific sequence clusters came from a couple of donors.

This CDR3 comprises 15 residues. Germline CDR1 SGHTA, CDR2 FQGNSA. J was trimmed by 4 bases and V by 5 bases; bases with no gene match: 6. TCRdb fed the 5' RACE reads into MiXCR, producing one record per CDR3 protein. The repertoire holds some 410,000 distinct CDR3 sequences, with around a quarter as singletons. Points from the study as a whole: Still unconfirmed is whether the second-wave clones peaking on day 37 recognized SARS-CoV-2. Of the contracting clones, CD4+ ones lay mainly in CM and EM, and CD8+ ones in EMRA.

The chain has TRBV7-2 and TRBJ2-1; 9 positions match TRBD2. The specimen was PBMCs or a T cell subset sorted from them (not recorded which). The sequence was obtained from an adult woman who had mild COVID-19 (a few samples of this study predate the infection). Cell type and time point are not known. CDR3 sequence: CASSPRLAVYNEQFF. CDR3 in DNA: TGTGCCAGCAGCCCTAGACTAGCGGTTTACAATGAGCAGTTCTTC.